Reported below is one TCR beta chain. This clonotype was detected ten times or more. The antigen this receptor binds is unknown. Per-base quality was not reported, and no clone a single base away is much larger than it. The meaning of the sample's time point label: day 60 (about 2 months) after transplantation. What the treatment or condition label conveys for this sample: allogeneic hematopoietic cell transplantation with graft depleted of TCRalphabeta T cells and CD19 B cells. The children who served as transplant recipients had been given grafts of TCRalphabeta/CD19-depleted allogeneic hematopoietic cells. This sample was taken from a study of T-cell reconstitution after alpha-beta-depleted transplantation in children (dated by TCRdb to about 2016). The study in broad terms: Using TCR repertoire profiling, the study followed T-cell immune reconstitution in a quantitative way in children after TCRalphabeta/CD19-depleted allogeneic hematopoietic cell transplantation. The paper's findings and limits, for the study overall: Hyperexpanded clone frequencies declined over subsequent months; after one year, T-cell counts and TCRbeta diversity were mostly attributed to newly produced T cells. The apparently early alphabetaT-cell count recovery about two months after transplant was reportedly dependent on only several hundred rapidly expanded clones derived from non-depleted graft cells. In some patients, the high TCRbeta diversity seen at day 60 was put down to recipient T cells and intrathymic progenitors that had survived conditioning.

Receptors were amplified or captured by PCR. The reads were generated on an Illumina HiSeq 2500. Molecular barcoding was employed in the preparation of TCR libraries, with unique molecular identifiers being used to normalize TCRbeta repertoire quantification. The public reads were run again by TCRdb, first through fastp at Q25 and then through MiXCR, and only productive beta chains were kept. Duplicate CDR3 protein sequences are folded into a single record with the most common DNA and genes. The sample records fewer than 35,000 distinct CDR3 sequences, approximately 6.5% of which are singletons. Around 27% of the sample is held by the ten biggest clonotypes. V is clipped by 4 bases and J by 3 bases, and the sequence between their germline boundaries is 19 bases long. CDR3 length: 17 amino acids, cysteine to phenylalanine. Only the CDR3 region is kept as DNA, spanning 51 bases read in frame from base 1. The CDR1 and CDR2 encoded by the germline V gene are MNHEY and SVGAGI.

The chain links TRBV6-5 with TRBJ1-5; the D gene remains uncertain. Sequencing used peripheral blood, obtained 60 days after TCRalphabeta/CD19-depleted stem cell transplant. The receptor's source is a child less than two years old who had a stem cell transplant for acute myeloid leukemia, so the T cells may come from the graft donor. This receptor carries the CDR3 CASSSYLEASDNQPQHF. The DNA is as follows: TGTGCCAGCAGTTCTTACCTTGAGGCATCTGACAATCAGCCCCAGCATTTT.